This T cell receptor (beta chain) originates from a study of blood T cell repertoires in COVID-19. Study-level background: From T cells, B-cell-depleted T cells, or PBMCs came the material, which was cDNA or gDNA.

Repertoires were generated with immunoSEQ multiplex PCR, while TCRdb's copy carries only in-frame clones and drops some. The repertoire holds 200,000 to 250,000 clones, with 82% as singletons. The ends were cut back, 3 bases at V and 3 bases at J, with 8 bases in the middle. Germline V lookup: CDR1 KGHSH, CDR2 LQKENI. This CDR3 has 13 residues. Enrolled during active infection, Seattle patients were then followed longitudinally. Sequenced material: peripheral blood. The TCR originated in a woman of 80 years or more with COVID-19, enrolled during active disease. This chain connects TRBV18 to TRBJ1-1; the D gene is possibly TRBD1 (5 bases). The CDR3 protein is CASSPSRDTEAFF. The DNA of the CDR3 is TGTGCCAGCTCACCGAGCAGGGACACTGAAGCTTTCTTT.